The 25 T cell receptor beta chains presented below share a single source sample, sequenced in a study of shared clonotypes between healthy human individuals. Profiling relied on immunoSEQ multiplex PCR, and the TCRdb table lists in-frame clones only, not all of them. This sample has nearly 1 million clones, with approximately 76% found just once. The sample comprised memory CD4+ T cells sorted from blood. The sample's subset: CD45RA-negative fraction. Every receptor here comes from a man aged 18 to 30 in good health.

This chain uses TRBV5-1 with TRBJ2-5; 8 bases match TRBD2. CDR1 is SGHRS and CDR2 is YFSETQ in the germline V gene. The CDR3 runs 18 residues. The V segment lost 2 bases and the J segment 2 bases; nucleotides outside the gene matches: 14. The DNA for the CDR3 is TGCGCCAGCAGCTTAAAGGGCTCCACTAGCGGATTACAAGAGACCCAGTACTTC. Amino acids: CASSLKGSTSGLQETQYF. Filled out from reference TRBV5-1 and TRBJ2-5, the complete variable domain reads KAGVTQTPRYLIKTRGQQVTLSCSPISGHRSVSWYQQTPGQGLQFLFEYFSETQRNKGNFPGRFSGRQFSNSRSEMNVSTLELGDSALYLCASSLKGSTSGLQETQYFGPGTRLLVL.

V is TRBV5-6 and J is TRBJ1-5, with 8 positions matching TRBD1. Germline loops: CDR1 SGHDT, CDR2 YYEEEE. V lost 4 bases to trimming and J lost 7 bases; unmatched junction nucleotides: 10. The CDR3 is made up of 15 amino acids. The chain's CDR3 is CASSRGQGRVQPQHF. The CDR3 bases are TGTGCCAGCAGCCGTGGACAGGGACGGGTCCAGCCCCAGCATTTT.

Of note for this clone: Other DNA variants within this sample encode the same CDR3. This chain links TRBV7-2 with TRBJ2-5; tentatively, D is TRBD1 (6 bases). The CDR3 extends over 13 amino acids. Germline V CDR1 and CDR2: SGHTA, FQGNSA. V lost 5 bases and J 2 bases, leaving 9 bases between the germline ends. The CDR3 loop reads CASSLQGQETQYF. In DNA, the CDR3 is TGTGCCAGCAGCCTACAGGGTCAAGAGACCCAGTACTTC.

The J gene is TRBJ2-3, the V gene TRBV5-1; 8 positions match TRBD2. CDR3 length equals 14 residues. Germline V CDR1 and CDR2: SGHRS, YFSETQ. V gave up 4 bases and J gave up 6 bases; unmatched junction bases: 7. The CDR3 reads CASSGGLESDTQYF. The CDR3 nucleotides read TGCGCCAGCAGCGGGGGACTAGAATCGGATACGCAGTATTTT. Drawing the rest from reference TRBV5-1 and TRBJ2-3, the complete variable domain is KAGVTQTPRYLIKTRGQQVTLSCSPISGHRSVSWYQQTPGQGLQFLFEYFSETQRNKGNFPGRFSGRQFSNSRSEMNVSTLELGDSALYLCASSGGLESDTQYFGPGTRLTVL.

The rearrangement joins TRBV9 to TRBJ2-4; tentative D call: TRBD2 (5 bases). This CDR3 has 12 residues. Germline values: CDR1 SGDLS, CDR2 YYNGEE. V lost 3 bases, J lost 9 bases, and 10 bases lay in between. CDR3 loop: CASSAEGTIQYF. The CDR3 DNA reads TGTGCCAGCAGCGCCGAGGGTACCATTCAGTACTTC. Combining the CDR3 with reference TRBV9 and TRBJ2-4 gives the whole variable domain DSGVTQTPKHLITATGQRVTLRCSPRSGDLSVYWYQQSLDQGLQFLIQYYNGEERAKGNILERFSAQQFPDLHSELNLSSLELGDSALYFCASSAEGTIQYFGAGTRLSVL.

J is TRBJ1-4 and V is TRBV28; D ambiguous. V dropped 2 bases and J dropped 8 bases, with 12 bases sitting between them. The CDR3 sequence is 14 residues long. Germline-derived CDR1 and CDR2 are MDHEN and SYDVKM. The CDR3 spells CASSLVTSTEKLFF. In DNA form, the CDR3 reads TGTGCCAGCAGTTTAGTCACCTCCACGGAAAAACTGTTTTTT. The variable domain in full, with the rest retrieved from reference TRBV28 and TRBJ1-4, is DVKVTQSSRYLVKRTGEKVFLECVQDMDHENMFWYRQDPGLGLRLIYFSYDVKMKEKGDIPEGYSVSREKKERFSLILESASTNQTSMYLCASSLVTSTEKLFFGSGTQLSVL.

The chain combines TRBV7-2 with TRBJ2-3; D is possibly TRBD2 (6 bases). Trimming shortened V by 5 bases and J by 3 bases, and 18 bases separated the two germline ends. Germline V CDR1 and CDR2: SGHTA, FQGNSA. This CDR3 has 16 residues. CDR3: CASSTLSGSRTDTQYF. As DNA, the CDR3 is TGTGCCAGCAGCACCCTTAGCGGCTCTCGGACAGATACGCAGTATTTT. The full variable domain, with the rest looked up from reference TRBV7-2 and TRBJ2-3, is GAGVSQSPSNKVTEKGKDVELRCDPISGHTALYWYRQSLGQGLEFLIYFQGNSAPDKSGLPSDRFSAERTGGSVSTLTIQRTQQEDSAVYLCASSTLSGSRTDTQYFGPGTRLTVL.

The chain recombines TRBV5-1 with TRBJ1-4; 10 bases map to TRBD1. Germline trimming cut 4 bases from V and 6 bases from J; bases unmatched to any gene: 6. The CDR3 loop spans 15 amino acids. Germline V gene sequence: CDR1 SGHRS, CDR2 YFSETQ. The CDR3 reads CASSGGQGVDEKLFF. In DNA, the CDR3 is TGCGCCAGCAGCGGCGGACAGGGGGTGGATGAAAAACTGTTTTTT.

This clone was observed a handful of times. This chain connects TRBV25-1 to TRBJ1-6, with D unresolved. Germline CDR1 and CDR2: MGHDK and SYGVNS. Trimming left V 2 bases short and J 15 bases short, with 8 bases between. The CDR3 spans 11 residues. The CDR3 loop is CASSEGVGLHF. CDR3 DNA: TGTGCCAGCAGTGAAGGAGTGGGCCTCCACTTT.

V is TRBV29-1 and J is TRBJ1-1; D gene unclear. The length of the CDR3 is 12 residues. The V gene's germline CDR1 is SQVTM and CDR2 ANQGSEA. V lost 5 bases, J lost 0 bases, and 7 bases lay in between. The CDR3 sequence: CSVRVMNTEAFF. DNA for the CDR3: TGCAGCGTTCGGGTTATGAACACTGAAGCTTTCTTT.

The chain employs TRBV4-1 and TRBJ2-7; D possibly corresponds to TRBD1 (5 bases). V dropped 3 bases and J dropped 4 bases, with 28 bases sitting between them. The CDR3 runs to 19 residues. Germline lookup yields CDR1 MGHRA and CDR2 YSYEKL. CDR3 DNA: TGCGCCAGCAGCCAGACAGACACCCCCCGAAAGCATCGGTCGTACGAGCAGTACTTC. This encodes CASSQTDTPRKHRSYEQYF.

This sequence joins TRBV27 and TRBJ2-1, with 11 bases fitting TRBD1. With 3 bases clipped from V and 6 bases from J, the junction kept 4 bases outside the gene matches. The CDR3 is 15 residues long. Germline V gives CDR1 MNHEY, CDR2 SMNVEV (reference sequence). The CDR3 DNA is TGTGCCAGCAGTTTTGGGACAGGGGGGGGCAATGAGCAGTTCTTC. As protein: CASSFGTGGGNEQFF.

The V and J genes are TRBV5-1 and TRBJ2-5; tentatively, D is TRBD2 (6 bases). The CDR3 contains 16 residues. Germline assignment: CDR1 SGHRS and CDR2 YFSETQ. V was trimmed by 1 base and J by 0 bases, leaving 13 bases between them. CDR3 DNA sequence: TGCGCCAGCAGCTTGTCCGGAGGGGTGTACCAAGAGACCCAGTACTTC. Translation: CASSLSGGVYQETQYF.

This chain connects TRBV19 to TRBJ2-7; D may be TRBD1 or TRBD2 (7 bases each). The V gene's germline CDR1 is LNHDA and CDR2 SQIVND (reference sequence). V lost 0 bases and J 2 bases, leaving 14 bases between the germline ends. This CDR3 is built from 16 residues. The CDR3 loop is CASSIEGRGGTYEQYF. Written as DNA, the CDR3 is TGTGCCAGTAGTATAGAAGGCAGGGGGGGAACCTACGAGCAGTACTTC. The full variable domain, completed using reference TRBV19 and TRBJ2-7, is DGGITQSPKYLFRKEGQNVTLSCEQNLNHDAMYWYRQDPGQGLRLIYYSQIVNDFQKGDIAEGYSVSREKKESFPLTVTSAQKNPTAFYLCASSIEGRGGTYEQYFGPGTRLTVT.

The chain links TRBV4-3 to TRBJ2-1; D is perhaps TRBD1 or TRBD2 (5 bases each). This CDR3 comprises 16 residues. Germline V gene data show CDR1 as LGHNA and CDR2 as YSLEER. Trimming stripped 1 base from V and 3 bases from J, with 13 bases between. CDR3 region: CASSQVAGTLYNEQFF. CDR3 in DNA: TGCGCCAGCAGCCAAGTCGCCGGGACCCTCTACAATGAGCAGTTCTTC.

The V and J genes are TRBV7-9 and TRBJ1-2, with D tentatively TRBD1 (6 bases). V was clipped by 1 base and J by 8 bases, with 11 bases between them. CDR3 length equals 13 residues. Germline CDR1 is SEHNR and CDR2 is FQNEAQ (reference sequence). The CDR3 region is CASSLDGQIGYTF. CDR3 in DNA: TGTGCCAGCAGCTTAGATGGACAGATAGGCTACACCTTC.

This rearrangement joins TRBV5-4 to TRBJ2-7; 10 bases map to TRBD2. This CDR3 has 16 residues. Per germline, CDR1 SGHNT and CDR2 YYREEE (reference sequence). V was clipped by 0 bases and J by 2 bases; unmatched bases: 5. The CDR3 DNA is TGTGCCAGCAGCTTGGCCCTAGCGGGAGAAACCTACGAGCAGTACTTC. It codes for CASSLALAGETYEQYF.

For the CDR3, the DNA is TGTGCCAGCACCTCGGACTCAAGAAACACCATATATTTT. Amino acid sequence: CASTSDSRNTIYF. V gene TRBV6-5 combines with J gene TRBJ1-3; D not certain. The ends were cut back, 7 bases at V and 5 bases at J, with 12 bases in the middle. In germline, CDR1 is MNHEY, CDR2 SVGAGI. The CDR3 is 13 residues long.

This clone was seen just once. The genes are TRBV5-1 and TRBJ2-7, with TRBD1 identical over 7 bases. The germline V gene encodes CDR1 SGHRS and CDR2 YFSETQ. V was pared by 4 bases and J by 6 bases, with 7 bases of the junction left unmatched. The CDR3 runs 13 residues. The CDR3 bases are TGCGCCAGCAGCGCCCCGACAGGGCTCGAGCAGTACTTC. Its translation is CASSAPTGLEQYF.

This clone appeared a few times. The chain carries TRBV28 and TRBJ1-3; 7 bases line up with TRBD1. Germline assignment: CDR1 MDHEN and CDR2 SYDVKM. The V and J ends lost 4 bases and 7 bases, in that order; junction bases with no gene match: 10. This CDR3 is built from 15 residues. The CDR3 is CASSSGGTDKNTIYF. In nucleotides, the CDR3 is TGTGCCAGCAGTTCCGGGGGGACAGATAAGAACACCATATATTTT.

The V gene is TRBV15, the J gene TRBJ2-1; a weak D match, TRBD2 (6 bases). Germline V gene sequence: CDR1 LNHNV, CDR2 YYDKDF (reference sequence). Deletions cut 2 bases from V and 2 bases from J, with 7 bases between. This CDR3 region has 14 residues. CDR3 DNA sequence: TGTGCCACCAGCAGATCGGGGGCCTACAATGAGCAGTTCTTC. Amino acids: CATSRSGAYNEQFF. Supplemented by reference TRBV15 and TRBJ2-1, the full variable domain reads DAMVIQNPRYQVTQFGKPVTLSCSQTLNHNVMYWYQQKSSQAPKLLFHYYDKDFNNEADTPDNFQSRRPNTSFCFLDIRSPGLGDTAMYLCATSRSGAYNEQFFGPGTRLTVL.

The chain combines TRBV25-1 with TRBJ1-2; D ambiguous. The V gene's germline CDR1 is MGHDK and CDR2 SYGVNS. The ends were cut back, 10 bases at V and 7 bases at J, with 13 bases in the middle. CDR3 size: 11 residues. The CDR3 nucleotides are TGTGCCACCGAGGCTCTGTTTGGCTACACCTTC. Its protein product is CATEALFGYTF.

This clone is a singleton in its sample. The CDR3 loop reads CASSGFGTGVTEAFF. The CDR3 DNA reads as TGCGCCAGCAGTGGGTTTGGGACAGGGGTGACTGAAGCTTTCTTT. The V call is TRBV10-1, the J call TRBJ1-1; 10 bases line up with TRBD1. CDR1 WNHNN and CDR2 SYGVQD come from the germline V gene (reference sequence). The V gene end was trimmed by 4 bases and the J gene end by 5 bases; junction bases not matched to a gene: 7. This CDR3 spans 15 amino acids.

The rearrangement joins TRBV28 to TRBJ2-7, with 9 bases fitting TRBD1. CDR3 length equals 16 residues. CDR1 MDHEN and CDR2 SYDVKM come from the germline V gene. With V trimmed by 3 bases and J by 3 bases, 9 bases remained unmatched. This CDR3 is CASSFTLRDRDYEQYF. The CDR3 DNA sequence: TGTGCCAGCAGTTTCACATTACGGGACAGGGACTACGAGCAGTACTTC.

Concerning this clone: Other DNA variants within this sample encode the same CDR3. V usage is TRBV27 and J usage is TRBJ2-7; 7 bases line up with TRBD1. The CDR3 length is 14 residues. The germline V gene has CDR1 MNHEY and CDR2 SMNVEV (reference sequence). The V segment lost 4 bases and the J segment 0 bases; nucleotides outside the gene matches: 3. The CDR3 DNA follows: TGTGCCAGCAGTTCGACAGGGAGCTCCTACGAGCAGTACTTC. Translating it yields CASSSTGSSYEQYF.